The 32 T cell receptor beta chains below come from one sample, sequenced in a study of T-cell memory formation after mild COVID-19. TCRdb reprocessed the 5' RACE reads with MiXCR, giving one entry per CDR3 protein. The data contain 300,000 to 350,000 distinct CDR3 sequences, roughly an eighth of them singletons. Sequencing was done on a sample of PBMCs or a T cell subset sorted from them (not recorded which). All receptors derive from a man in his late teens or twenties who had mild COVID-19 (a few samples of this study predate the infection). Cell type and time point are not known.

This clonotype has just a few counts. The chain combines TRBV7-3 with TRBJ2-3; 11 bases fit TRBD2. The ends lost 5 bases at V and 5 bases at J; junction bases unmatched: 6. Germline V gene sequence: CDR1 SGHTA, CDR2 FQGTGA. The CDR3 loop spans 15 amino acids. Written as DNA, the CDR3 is TGTGCCAGCAGCCCTAGACTAGCGGGGCAAGATACGCAGTATTTT. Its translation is CASSPRLAGQDTQYF.

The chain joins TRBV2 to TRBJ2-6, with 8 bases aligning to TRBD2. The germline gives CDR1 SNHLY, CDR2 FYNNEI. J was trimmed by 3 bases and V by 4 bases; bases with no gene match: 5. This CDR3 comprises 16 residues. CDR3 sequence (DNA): TGTGCCAGCAGTGGGACTAGCACCCTTGGGGCCAACGTCCTGACTTTC. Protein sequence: CASSGTSTLGANVLTF.

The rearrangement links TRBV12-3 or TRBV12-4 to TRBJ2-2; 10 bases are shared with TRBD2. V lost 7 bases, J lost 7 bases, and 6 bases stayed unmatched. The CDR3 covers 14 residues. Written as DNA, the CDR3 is TGTGCCAGCAAGATAGCGGGGGGAGACGGGGAGCTGTTTTTT. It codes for CASKIAGGDGELFF.

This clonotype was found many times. The CDR3 sequence is CASSLTATNEKLFF. Written as DNA, the CDR3 is TGCGCCAGCAGCTTGACAGCAACTAATGAAAAACTGTTTTTT. The rearrangement joins TRBV5-1 to TRBJ1-4; the D is unclear. This CDR3 is built from 14 residues. Germline assignment: CDR1 SGHRS and CDR2 YFSETQ. The ends were cut back, 1 base at V and 0 bases at J, with 4 bases in the middle.

CDR3: CASSHSPDGSTEAFF. In nucleotides, the CDR3 is TGCGCCAGCAGCCACTCCCCCGATGGGTCCACTGAAGCTTTCTTT. The genes are TRBV4-1 and TRBJ1-1; D remains ambiguous. V lost 3 bases, J lost 4 bases, and 15 bases lay in between. Germline assignment: CDR1 MGHRA and CDR2 YSYEKL. The CDR3 is made up of 15 amino acids.

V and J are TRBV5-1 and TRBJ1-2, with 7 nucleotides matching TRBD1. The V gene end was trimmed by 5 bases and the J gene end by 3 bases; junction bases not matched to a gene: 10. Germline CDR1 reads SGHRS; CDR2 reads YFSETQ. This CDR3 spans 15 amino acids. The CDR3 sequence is CASRYSGTEDYGYTF. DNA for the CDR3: TGCGCCAGCAGATACTCCGGGACAGAGGACTATGGCTACACCTTC.

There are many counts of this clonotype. CDR3 sequence: CASSIDVQSSYEQYF. CDR3 nucleotides: TGTGCCAGTAGTATAGATGTCCAGAGCTCCTACGAGCAGTACTTC. The V gene is TRBV19, the J gene TRBJ2-7; the D is unclear. The CDR3 runs 15 residues. V was pared by 0 bases and J by 0 bases, with 9 bases between. Germline CDR1 reads LNHDA; CDR2 reads SQIVND (reference sequence).

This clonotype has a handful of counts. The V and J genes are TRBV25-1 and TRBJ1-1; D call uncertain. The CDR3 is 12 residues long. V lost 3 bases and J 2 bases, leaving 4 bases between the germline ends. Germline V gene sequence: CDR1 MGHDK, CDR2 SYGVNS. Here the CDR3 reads CASSDSNTEAFF. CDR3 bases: TGTGCCAGCAGTGACTCAAACACTGAAGCTTTCTTT.

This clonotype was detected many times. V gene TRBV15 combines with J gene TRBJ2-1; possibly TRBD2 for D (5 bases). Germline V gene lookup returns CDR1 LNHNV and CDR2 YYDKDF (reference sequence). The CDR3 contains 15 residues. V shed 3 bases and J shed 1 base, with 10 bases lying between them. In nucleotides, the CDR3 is TGTGCCACCAGCAGGCAGACGGGATCCTACAATGAGCAGTTCTTC. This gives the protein CATSRQTGSYNEQFF.

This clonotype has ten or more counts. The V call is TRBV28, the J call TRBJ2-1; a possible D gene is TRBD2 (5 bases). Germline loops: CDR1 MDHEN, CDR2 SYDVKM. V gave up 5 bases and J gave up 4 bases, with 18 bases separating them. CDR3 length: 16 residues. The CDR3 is CASSPPLRATYNEQFF. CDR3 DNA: TGTGCCAGCAGTCCCCCCCTGAGGGCGACATACAATGAGCAGTTCTTC. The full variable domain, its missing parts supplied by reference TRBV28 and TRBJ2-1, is DVKVTQSSRYLVKRTGEKVFLECVQDMDHENMFWYRQDPGLGLRLIYFSYDVKMKEKGDIPEGYSVSREKKERFSLILESASTNQTSMYLCASSPPLRATYNEQFFGPGTRLTVL.

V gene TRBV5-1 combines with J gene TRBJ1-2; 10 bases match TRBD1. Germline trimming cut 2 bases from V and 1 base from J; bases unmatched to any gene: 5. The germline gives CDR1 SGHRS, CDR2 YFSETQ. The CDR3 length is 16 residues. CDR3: CASSLLGQGDNYGYTF. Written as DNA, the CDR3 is TGCGCCAGCAGCTTACTCGGACAGGGGGATAACTATGGCTACACCTTC.

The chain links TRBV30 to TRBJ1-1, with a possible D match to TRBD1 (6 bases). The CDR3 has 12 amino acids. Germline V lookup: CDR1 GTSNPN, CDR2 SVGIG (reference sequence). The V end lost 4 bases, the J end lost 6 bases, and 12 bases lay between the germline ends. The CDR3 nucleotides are TGTGCCTGGAACAGGGCTGGGGCTGAAGCTTTCTTT. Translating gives CAWNRAGAEAFF. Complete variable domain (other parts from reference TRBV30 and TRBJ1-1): SQTIHQWPATLVQPVGSPLSLECTVEGTSNPNLYWYRQAAGRGLQLLFYSVGIGQISSEVPQNLSASRPQDRQFILSSKKLLLSDSGFYLCAWNRAGAEAFFGQGTRLTVV.

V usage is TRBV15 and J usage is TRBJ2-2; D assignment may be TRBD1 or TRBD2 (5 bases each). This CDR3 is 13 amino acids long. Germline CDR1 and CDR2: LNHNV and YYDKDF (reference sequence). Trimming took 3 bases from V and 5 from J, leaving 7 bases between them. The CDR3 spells CATSRGETGELFF. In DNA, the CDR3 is TGTGCCACCAGCAGGGGGGAGACCGGGGAGCTGTTTTTT.

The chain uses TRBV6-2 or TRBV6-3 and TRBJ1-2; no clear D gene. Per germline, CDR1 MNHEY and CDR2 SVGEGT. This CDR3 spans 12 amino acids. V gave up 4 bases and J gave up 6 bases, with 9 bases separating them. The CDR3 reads CASSFSGDGYTF. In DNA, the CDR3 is TGTGCCAGCAGTTTCTCCGGGGATGGCTACACCTTC.

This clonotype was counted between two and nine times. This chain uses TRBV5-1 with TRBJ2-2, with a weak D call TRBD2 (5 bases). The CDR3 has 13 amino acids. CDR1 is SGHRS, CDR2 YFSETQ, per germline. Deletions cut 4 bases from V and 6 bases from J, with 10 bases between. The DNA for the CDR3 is TGCGCCAGCAGCCTCGGGGAGTCCGGGGAGCTGTTTTTT. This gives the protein CASSLGESGELFF.

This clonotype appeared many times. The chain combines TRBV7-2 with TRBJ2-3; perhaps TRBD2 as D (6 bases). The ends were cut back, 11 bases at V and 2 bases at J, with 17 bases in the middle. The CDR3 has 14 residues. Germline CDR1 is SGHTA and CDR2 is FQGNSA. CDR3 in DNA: TGTGCCGCCAGCGGTGCTAGCGTCACAGATACGCAGTATTTT. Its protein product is CAASGASVTDTQYF.

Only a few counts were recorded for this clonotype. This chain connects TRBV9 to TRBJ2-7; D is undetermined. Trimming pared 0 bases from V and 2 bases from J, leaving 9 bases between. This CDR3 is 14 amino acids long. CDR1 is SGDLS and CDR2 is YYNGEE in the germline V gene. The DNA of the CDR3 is TGTGCCAGCAGCGTAGGTTCAGGACCCTACGAGCAGTACTTC. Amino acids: CASSVGSGPYEQYF. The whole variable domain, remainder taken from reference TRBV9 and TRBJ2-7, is DSGVTQTPKHLITATGQRVTLRCSPRSGDLSVYWYQQSLDQGLQFLIQYYNGEERAKGNILERFSAQQFPDLHSELNLSSLELGDSALYFCASSVGSGPYEQYFGPGTRLTVT.

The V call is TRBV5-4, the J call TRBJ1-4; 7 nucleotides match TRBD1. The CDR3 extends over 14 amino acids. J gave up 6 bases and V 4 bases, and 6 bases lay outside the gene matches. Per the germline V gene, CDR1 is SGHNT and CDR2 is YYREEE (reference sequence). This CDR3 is CASSHRGLDEKLFF. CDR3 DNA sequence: TGTGCCAGCAGCCACAGGGGACTGGATGAAAAACTGTTTTTT. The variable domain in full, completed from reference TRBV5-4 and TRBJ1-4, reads ETGVTQSPTHLIKTRGQQVTLRCSSQSGHNTVSWYQQALGQGPQFIFQYYREEENGRGNFPPRFSGLQFPNYSSELNVNALELDDSALYLCASSHRGLDEKLFFGSGTQLSVL.

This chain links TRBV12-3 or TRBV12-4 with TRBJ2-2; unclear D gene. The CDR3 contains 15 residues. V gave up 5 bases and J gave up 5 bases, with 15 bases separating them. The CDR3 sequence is CASSGGTHKTGELFF. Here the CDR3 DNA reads TGTGCCAGCAGTGGCGGTACCCATAAGACCGGGGAGCTGTTTTTT.

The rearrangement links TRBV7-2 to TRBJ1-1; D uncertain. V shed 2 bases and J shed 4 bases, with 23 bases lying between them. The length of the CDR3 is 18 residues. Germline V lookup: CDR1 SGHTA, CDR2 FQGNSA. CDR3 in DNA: TGTGCCAGCAGCTTAAGAGGGCTCGACTGGGGAGTGAGCACTGAAGCTTTCTTT. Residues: CASSLRGLDWGVSTEAFF.

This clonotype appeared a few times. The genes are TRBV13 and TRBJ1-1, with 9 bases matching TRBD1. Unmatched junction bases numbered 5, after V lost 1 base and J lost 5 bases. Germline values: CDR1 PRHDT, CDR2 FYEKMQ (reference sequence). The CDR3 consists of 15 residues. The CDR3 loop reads CASSLEGTGRTEAFF. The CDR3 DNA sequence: TGTGCCAGCAGCTTAGAAGGGACAGGGAGGACTGAAGCTTTCTTT.

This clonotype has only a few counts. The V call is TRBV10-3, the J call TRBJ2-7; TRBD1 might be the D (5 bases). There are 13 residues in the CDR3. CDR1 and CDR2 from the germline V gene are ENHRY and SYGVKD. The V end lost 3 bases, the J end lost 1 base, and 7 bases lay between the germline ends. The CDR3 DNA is TGTGCCATCAGTGAACAGGATTCCTACGAGCAGTACGTC. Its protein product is CAISEQDSYEQYV.

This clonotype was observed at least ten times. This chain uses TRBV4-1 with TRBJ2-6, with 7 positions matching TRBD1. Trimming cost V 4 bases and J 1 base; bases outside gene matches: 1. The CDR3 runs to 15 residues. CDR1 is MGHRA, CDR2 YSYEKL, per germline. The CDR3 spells CASSPTGSGANVLTF. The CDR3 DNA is TGCGCCAGCAGCCCGACAGGGTCTGGGGCCAACGTCCTGACTTTC.

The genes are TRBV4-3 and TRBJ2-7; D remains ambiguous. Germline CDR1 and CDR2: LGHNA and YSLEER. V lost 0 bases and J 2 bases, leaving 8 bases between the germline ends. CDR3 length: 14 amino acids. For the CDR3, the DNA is TGCGCCAGCAGCCAAGAATGGCAAGCCTACGAGCAGTACTTC. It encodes CASSQEWQAYEQYF.

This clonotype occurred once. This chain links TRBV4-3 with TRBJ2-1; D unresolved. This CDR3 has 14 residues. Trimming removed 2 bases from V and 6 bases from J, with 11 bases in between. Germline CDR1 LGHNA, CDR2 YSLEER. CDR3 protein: CASSQNPIVNEQFF. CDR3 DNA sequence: TGCGCCAGCAGCCAAAACCCCATAGTCAATGAGCAGTTCTTC.

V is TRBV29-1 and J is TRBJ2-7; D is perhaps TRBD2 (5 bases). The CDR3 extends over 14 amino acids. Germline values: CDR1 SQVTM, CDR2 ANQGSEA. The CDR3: CSPQFVRGPHEQYV. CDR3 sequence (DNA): TGCAGTCCACAGTTTGTCCGCGGGCCTCACGAGCAGTACGTC.

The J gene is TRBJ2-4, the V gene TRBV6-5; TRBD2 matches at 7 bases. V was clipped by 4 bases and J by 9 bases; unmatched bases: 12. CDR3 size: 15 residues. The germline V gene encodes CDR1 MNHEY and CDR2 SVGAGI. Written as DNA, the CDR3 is TGTGCCAGCAGTTCTGAAGGGGAGGGTGAGACCATTCAGTACTTC. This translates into CASSSEGEGETIQYF.

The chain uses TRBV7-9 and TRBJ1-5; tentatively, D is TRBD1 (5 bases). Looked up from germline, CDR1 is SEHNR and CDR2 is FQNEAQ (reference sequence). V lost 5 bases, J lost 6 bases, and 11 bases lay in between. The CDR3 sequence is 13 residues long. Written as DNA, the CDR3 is TGTGCCAGCAGCCCTGGGGGGAGTCAGCCCCAGCATTTT. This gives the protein CASSPGGSQPQHF.

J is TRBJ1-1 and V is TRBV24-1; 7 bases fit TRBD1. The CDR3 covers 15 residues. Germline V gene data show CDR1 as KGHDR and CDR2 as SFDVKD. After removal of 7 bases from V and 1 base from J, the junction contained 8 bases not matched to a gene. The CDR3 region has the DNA TGTGCCACCAGAGCCACCGGACAGGAGAACACTGAAGCTTTCTTT. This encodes CATRATGQENTEAFF.

The CDR3 is CASNRAGTGTGKTYEQYF. The CDR3 DNA reads as TGTGCCAGCAATCGGGCGGGGACCGGGACAGGGAAAACCTACGAGCAGTACTTC. This chain connects TRBV6-6 to TRBJ2-7, with TRBD1 matching over 9 bases. V lost 7 bases, J lost 2 bases, and 18 bases stayed unmatched. The CDR3 totals 18 residues. From germline, CDR1 is MNHNY and CDR2 SVGAGI (reference sequence).

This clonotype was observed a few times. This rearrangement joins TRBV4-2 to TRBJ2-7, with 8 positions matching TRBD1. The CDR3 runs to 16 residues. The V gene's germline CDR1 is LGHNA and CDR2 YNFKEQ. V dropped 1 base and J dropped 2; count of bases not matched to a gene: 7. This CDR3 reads CASSQGPGTGTYEQYF. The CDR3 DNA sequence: TGTGCCAGCAGCCAAGGTCCCGGGACAGGAACCTACGAGCAGTACTTC.

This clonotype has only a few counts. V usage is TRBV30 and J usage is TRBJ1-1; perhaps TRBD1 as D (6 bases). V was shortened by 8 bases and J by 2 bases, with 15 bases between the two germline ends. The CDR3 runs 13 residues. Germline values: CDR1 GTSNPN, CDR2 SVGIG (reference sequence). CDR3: CARNREFNTEAFF. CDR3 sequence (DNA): TGTGCCCGAAACAGGGAGTTTAACACTGAAGCTTTCTTT. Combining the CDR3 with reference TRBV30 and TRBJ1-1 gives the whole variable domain SQTIHQWPATLVQPVGSPLSLECTVEGTSNPNLYWYRQAAGRGLQLLFYSVGIGQISSEVPQNLSASRPQDRQFILSSKKLLLSDSGFYLCARNREFNTEAFFGQGTRLTVV.